This T cell receptor (beta chain) was documented in a study of shared clonotypes between healthy human individuals (TCRdb year 2020). Background on the whole study: The cohort included a few men and two women between 18 and 49 years of age. For each donor, CD4 naive and CD4 memory were each given three plates, CD8 naive was given two plates, and CD8 memory was given one plate. The study deeply sequenced blood TCR repertoires of 5 or 6 healthy adults to estimate repertoire size and the extent of clonotype sharing between individuals. Different laboratories and diverse techniques were used to prepare libraries and sequence TCR repertoires, to increase sequencing depth and limit assay-specific biases. Leukapheresis yielded between about 0.85 and 10 billion PBMCs per donor.

Worth noting for this clone: What antigen it recognizes has not been identified. Mismatch with germline at one junction end may stem from a read error.

Using the deep immunoSEQ assay, TCR CDR3 regions were amplified from genomic DNA by multiplex PCR. Extracted genomic DNA from each cell subset was spread evenly across all wells of several immunoSEQ 96-well plates, with each plate serving as a replicate. Each replicate PCR for sorted subsets received around 200 ng genomic DNA, equal to roughly 30,000 T cell genomes. Purified libraries were quantified with a Qubit 3.0 fluorometer, sized on a Bioanalyzer 2100, and re-quantified with the KAPA Library Quantification kit. Every immunoSEQ 96-well plate was sequenced on a dedicated single-read 150-cycle Illumina NextSeq 550 flow cell. The original methods were these. The immunoSEQ output contained only junctional sequences without quality scores, so filtering could not match that applied to full-length reads. To assign V/J genes and CDR3, sequences were annotated using PyIR, a Python wrapper for IgBLAST v1.9, with IMGT germline references. Reads with weak V/J assignments (E-value above 1e-6), missing CDR3, stop codons, out-of-frame junctions, or ambiguous translated residues were removed. V3J clonotypes were defined by identical inferred V gene, J gene, and CDR3 amino acid sequence. Percentage overlap between repertoires was computed as shared unique clonotypes divided by the size of the smaller repertoire. Repertoire richness was assessed with RTK rarefaction, the Chao1 estimator, and Recon v2.1 estimates of unobserved clonotypes. Generation probabilities for all TCRbeta clonotypes obtained by the gDNA method from a handful of donors were computed using OLGA. TCRdb's version of the immuneACCESS table is confined to in-frame rearrangements and falls short of the full clone set. An unresolved V gene accounts for under half of the shortfall where checked; the remainder is of unknown origin. V and J calls and clone size follow that table, whereas D and trimming were derived from the DNA. This sample lists roughly 2,300,000 clones; roughly 92% were detected once. Around 0.35% of the sample rests with the top ten.

Donors were healthy HIV-negative adults with no recently reported acute infections or vaccinations. Only Caucasian adults living in Nashville, Tennessee, USA were represented among the donors. CD4+ T cells were enriched through magnetic negative selection, after which naive cells were positively selected on CD45RA and the remaining negative fraction served as the memory subset. Blood was collected by leukapheresis, and PBMCs were isolated by Ficoll-Histopaque density gradient centrifugation and then cryopreserved in liquid nitrogen vapor phase. Analytical flow cytometry was used to check the purity and quantity of every magnetically sorted T cell population. From each sorted fraction, genomic DNA was isolated and quantified by UV absorbance on a Nanodrop 2000c. Overall results and qualifications from the work: Because the study included a small number of donors, the genetic and exposure-history diversity represented was limited. Sampling was restricted to blood, and TCR repertoires in tissue are likely to differ from TCR repertoires in blood. Estimated clonotype richness was generally larger for naive than for memory subsets. Compared with non-shared clonotypes, clonotypes shared by all four sorted-subset donors had higher generation probabilities. Rarefaction of sorted-subset datasets indicated incomplete sequencing despite the large sequencing depth. Based on pairwise subsampling, the degree of clonotype sharing among donors was expected to be affected by sequencing depth. About 5% of naive CD4, around 4% of naive CD8, approximately 2% of memory CD4, and about 0.4% of memory CD8 clonotypes were shared across a few donors.

The receptor's source is a man aged 18 to 29 in good health. Some clones in this sample may be carry-over from other donors' samples. Specimen: naive CD4+ T cells from PBMCs. The cell subset or site label for this specimen denotes: CD45RA+ positively selected.

In nucleotide form, the sequence is TGTGCCAGCAGCTTAGCCCCCAGTTCTGGGGCCAACGTCCTAACTTTC. It translates to CASSLAPSSGANVLTF. The sequence joins TRBV7-2 to TRBJ2-6; the D segment could be TRBD1, given 5 matching bases. CDR1 and CDR2 were assigned from the germline V gene as SGHTA and FQGNSA. The CDR3 numbers 16 residues from cysteine through phenylalanine. The sequence is cut down to CDR3 DNA, 48 bases in frame from base 1.